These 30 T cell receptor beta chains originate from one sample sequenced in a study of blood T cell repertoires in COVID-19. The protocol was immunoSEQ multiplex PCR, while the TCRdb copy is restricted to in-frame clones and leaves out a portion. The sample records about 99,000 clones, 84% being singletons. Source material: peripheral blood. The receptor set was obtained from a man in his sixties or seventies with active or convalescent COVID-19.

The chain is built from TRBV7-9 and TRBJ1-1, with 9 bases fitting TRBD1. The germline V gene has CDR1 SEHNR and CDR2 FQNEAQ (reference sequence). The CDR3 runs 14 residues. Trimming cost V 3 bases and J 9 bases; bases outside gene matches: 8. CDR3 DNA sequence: TGTGCCAGCAGCTTTCGGACAGGGGCAGATAAAGCTTTCTTT. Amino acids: CASSFRTGADKAFF.

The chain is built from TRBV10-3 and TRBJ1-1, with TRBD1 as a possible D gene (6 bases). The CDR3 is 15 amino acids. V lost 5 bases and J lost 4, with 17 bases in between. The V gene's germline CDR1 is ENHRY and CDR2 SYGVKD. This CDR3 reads CAISNLGDNPTEAFF. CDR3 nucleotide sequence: TGTGCCATCAGTAATTTGGGGGACAATCCCACTGAAGCTTTCTTT.

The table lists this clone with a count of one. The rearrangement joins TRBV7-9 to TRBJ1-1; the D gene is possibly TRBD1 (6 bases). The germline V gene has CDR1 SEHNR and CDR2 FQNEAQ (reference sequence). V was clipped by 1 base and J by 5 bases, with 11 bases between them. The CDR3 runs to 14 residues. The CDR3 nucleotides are TGTGCCAGCAGCTTAGTGTCAGGGGAGACTGAAGCTTTCTTT. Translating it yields CASSLVSGETEAFF. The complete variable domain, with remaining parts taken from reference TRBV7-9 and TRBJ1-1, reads DTGVSQNPRHKITKRGQNVTFRCDPISEHNRLYWYRQTLGQGPEFLTYFQNEAQLEKSRLLSDRFSAERPKGSFSTLEIQRTEQGDSAMYLCASSLVSGETEAFFGQGTRLTVV.

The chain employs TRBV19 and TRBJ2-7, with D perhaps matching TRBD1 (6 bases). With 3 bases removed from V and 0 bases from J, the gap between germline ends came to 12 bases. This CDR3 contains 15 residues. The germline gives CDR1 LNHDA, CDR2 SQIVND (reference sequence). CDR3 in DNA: TGTGCCAGTAGTATCACCGGGACAAGCTCCTACGAGCAGTACTTC. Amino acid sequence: CASSITGTSSYEQYF.

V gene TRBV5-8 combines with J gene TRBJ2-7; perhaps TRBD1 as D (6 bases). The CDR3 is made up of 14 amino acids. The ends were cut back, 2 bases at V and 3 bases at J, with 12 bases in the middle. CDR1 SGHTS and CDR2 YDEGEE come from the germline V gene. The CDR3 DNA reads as TGTGCCAGCAGCTTAGGGACAAAAAACTACGAGCAGTACTTC. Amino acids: CASSLGTKNYEQYF. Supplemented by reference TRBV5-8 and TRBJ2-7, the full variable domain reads EAGVTQSPTHLIKTRGQQATLRCSPISGHTSVYWYQQALGLGLQFLLWYDEGEERNRGNFPPRFSGRQFPNYSSELNVNALELEDSALYLCASSLGTKNYEQYFGPGTRLTVT.

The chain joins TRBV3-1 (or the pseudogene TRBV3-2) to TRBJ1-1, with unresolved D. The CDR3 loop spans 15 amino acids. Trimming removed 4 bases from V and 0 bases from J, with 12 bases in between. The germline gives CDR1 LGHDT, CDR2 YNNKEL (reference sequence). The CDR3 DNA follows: TGTGCCAGCAGCCGTCGACTCCAAGTGAACACTGAAGCTTTCTTT. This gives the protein CASSRRLQVNTEAFF.

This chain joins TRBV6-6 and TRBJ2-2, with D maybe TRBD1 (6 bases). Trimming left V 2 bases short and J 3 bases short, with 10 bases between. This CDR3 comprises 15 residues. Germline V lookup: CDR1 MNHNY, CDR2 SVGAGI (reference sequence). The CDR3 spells CASSYQQGYTGELFF. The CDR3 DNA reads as TGTGCCAGCAGTTACCAACAGGGTTACACCGGGGAGCTGTTTTTT.

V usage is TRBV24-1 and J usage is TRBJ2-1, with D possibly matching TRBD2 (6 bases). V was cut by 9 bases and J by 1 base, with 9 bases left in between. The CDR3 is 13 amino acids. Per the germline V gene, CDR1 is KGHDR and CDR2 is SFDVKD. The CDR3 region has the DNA TGTGCCACCGGGGGGTTATCCTACAATGAGCAGTTCTTC. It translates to CATGGLSYNEQFF.

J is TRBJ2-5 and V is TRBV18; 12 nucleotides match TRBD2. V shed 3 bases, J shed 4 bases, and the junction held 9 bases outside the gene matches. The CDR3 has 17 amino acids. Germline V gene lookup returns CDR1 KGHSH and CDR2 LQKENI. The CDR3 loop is CASSPSTSGGAGETQYF. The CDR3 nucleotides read TGTGCCAGCTCACCTTCGACTAGCGGGGGTGCGGGAGAGACCCAGTACTTC.

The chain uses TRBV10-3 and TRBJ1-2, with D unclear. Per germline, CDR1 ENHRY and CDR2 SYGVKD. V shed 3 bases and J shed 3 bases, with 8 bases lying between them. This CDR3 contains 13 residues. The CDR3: CAISDPGYYGYTF. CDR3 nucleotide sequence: TGTGCCATCAGTGACCCCGGGTACTATGGCTACACCTTC.

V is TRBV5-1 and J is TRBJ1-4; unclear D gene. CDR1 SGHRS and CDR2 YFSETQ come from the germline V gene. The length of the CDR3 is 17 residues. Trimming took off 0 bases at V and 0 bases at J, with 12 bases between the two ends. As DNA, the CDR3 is TGCGCCAGCAGCTTGGGGGCCAGGACTGCAACTAATGAAAAACTGTTTTTT. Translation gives CASSLGARTATNEKLFF.

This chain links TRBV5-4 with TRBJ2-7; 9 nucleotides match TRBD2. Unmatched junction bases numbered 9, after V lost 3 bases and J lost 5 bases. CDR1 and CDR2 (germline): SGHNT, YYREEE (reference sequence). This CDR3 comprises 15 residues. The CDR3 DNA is TGTGCCAGCAGCTCCCGGACTAGCGTCGGTCACGAGCAGTACTTC. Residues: CASSSRTSVGHEQYF. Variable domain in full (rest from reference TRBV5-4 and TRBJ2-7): ETGVTQSPTHLIKTRGQQVTLRCSSQSGHNTVSWYQQALGQGPQFIFQYYREEENGRGNFPPRFSGLQFPNYSSELNVNALELDDSALYLCASSSRTSVGHEQYFGPGTRLTVT.

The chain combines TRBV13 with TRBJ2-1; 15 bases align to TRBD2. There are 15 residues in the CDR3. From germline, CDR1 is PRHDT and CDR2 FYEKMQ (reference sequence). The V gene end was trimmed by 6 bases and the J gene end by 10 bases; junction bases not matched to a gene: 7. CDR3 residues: CASSWGLAGGGEQFF. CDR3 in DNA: TGTGCCAGCAGTTGGGGACTAGCGGGGGGCGGCGAGCAGTTCTTC.

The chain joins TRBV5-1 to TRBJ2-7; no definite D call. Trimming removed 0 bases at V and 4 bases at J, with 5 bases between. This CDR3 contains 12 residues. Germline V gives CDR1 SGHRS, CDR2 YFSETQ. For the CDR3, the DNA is TGCGCCAGCAGCTTGGACTATTACGAGCAGTACTTC. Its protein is CASSLDYYEQYF.

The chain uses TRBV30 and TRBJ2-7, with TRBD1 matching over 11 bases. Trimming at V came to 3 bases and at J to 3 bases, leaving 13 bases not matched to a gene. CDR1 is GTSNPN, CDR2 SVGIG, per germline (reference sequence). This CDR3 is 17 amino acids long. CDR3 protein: CAWSPKPGQGGLYEQYF. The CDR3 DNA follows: TGTGCCTGGAGCCCAAAACCGGGACAGGGGGGCCTCTACGAGCAGTACTTC.

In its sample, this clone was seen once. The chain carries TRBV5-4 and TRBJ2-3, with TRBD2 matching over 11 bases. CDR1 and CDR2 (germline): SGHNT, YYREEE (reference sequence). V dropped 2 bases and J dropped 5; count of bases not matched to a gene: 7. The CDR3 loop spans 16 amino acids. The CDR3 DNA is TGTGCCAGCAGCTTCGTCCTAGCGGGGGGTAGAGATACGCAGTATTTT. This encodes CASSFVLAGGRDTQYF.

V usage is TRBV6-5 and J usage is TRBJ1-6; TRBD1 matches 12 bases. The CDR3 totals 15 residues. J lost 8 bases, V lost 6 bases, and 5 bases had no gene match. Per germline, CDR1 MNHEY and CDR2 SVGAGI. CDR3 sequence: CASRGTGGFHSPLHF. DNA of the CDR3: TGTGCCAGCAGGGGGACAGGGGGCTTTCATTCACCCCTCCACTTT.

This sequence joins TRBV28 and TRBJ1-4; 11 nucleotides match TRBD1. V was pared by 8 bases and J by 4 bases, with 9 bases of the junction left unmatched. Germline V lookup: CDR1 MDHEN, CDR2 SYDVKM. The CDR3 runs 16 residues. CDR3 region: CASRDRGTGGNEKLFF. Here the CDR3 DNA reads TGTGCCAGCCGGGACAGGGGGACAGGTGGTAATGAAAAACTGTTTTTT.

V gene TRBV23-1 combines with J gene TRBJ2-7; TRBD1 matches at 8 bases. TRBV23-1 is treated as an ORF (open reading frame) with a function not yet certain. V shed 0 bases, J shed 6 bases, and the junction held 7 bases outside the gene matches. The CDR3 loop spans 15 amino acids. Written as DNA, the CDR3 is TGCGCCAGCAGTCAATCTAGGACAGGGCGTTTCGAGCAGTACTTC. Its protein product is CASSQSRTGRFEQYF.

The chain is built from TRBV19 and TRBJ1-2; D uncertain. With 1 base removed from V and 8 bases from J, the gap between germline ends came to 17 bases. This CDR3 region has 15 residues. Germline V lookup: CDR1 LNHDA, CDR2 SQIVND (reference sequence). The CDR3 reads CASSIGEGIASGYTF. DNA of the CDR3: TGTGCCAGTAGTATAGGCGAGGGAATCGCATCCGGCTACACCTTC.

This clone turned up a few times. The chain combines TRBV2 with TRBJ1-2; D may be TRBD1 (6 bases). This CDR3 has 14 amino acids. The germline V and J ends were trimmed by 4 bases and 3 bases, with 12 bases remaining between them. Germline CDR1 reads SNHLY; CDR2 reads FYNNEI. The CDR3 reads CASSGLAGDYGYTF. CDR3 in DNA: TGTGCCAGCAGTGGTCTGGCAGGGGACTATGGCTACACCTTC.

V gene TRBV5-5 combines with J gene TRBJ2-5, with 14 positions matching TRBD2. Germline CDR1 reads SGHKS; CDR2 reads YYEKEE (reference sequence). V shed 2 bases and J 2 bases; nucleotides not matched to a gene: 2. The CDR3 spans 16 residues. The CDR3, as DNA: TGTGCCAGCAGCTTCGGACTAGCGGGGGGTCAAGAGACCCAGTACTTC. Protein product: CASSFGLAGGQETQYF.

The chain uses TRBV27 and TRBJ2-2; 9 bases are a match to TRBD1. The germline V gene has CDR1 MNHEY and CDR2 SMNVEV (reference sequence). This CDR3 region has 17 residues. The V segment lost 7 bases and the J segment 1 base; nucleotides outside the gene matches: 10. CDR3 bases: TGTGCCAGCACCTCGGACAGGGGCGGGTTGAACACCGGGGAGCTGTTTTTT. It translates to CASTSDRGGLNTGELFF.

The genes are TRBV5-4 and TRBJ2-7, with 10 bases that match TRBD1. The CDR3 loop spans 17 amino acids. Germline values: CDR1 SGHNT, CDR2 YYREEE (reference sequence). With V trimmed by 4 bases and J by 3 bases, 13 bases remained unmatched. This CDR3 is CASSLTGGSAFSYEQYF. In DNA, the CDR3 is TGTGCCAGCAGCCTGACAGGGGGCTCCGCTTTCAGCTACGAGCAGTACTTC.

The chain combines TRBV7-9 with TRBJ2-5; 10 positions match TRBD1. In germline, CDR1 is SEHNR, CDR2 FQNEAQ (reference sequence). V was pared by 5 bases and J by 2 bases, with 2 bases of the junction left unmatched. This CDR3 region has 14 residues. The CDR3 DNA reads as TGTGCCAGCAGCGCGGGACAGGGGCAAGAGACCCAGTACTTC. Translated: CASSAGQGQETQYF.

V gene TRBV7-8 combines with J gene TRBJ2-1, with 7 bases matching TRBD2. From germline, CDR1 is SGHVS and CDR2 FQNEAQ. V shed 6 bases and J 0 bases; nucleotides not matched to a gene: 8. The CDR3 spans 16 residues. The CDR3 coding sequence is TGTGCCAGCAGGGGGTTACTAGCGAGCTCCTACAATGAGCAGTTCTTC. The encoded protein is CASRGLLASSYNEQFF.

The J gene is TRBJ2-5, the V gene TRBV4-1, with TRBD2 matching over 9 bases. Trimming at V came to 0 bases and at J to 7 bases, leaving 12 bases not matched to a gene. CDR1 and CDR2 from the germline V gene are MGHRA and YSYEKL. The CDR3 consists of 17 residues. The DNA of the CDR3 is TGCGCCAGCAGCCAAGAATGGTCGCGGGGGGGCCCCGGGACCCAGTACTTC. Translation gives CASSQEWSRGGPGTQYF.

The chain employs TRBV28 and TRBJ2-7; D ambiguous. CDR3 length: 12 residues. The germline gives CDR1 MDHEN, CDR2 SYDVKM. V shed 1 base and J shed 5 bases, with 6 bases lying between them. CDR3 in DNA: TGTGCCAGCAGTTTATTAAGAGACGAGCAGTACTTC. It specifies CASSLLRDEQYF.

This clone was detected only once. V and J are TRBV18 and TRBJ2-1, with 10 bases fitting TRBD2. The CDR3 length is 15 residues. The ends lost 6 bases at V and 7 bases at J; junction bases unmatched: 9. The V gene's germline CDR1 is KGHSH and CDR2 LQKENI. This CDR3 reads CASSLLAGAGNEQFF. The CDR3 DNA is TGTGCCAGCTCTCTGCTAGCGGGGGCTGGGAATGAGCAGTTCTTC.

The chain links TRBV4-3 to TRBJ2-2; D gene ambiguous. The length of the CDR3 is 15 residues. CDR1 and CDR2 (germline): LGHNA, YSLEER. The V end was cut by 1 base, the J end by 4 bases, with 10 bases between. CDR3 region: CASSQGNRVTGELFF. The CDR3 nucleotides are TGCGCCAGCAGCCAAGGGAACAGAGTCACCGGGGAGCTGTTTTTT.